This T cell receptor beta chain was captured by sequencing in a study of blood T cell repertoires in COVID-19. Overall study: Both acute and convalescent COVID-19 samples were obtained from the United States, Italy and Spain. Sources were T cells, B-cell-depleted T cells, or PBMCs; the material itself was cDNA or gDNA.

Repertoires were generated with immunoSEQ multiplex PCR, while TCRdb's copy carries only in-frame clones and drops some. The table has roughly 400,000 clones, about 90% seen once; the top ten hold about 0.6%. Individuals drawn from about two dozen US areas were roughly 18 to 89 years old. This CDR3 has 16 amino acids. V lost 4 bases to trimming and J lost 0 bases; unmatched junction nucleotides: 7. The germline gives CDR1 SGDLS, CDR2 YYNGEE. Source material: PBMCs or T cells enriched from blood (not recorded which). This chain links TRBV9 with TRBJ1-3, with 7 bases fitting TRBD1. This TCR was sampled from a man younger than 30 who had recovered from COVID-19. As DNA, the CDR3 is TGTGCCAGCAGCACCAACTCAGGGGGCTCTGGAAACACCATATATTTT. Its protein is CASSTNSGGSGNTIYF.